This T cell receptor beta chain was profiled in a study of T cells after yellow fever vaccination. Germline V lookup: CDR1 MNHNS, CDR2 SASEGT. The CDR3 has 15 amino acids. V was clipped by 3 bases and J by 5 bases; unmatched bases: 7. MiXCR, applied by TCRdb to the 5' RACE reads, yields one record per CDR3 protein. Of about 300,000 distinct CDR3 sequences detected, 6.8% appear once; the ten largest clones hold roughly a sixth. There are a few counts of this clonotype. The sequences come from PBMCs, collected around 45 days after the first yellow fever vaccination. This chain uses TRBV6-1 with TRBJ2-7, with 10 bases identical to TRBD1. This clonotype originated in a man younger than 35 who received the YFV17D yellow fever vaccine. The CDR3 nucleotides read TGTGCCAGCAGTGATCCGGGACAGGGGATCGACGAGCAGTACTTC. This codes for CASSDPGQGIDEQYF.